Listed below are T cell receptor beta chains from one sample, sequenced in a study of OX40 agonist ivuxolimab in advanced cancers. TCRdb's copy holds only in-frame clones and misses some; the assay was immunoSEQ multiplex PCR. The repertoire holds 100,000 or so clones, with roughly nine tenths as singletons. The sequencing used CD4+ or CD8+ T cells sorted from blood, collected in a trial of the OX40 agonist ivuxolimab. Receptor source: an adult with an advanced solid tumor such as melanoma, head and neck, liver or kidney cancer. Both conserved end residues are part of each CDR3. A D gene is named only where the DNA matches it firmly. Clone size is not always given. Where it is, it says once, few, many or a class for expanded clones.

d_call: .
j_call: TRBJ1-5
v_call: TRBV5-1
clone_size: .
cdr3_nt: TGCGCCAGCAGCTTGGAGGGAGGCAATCAGCCCCAGCATTTT
cdr3_aa: CASSLEGGNQPQHF

d_call: TRBD1
j_call: TRBJ1-4
v_call: TRBV5-1
clone_size: .
cdr3_nt: TGCGCCAGCAGCCGGACAGGGGAGGCAACTAATGAAAAACTGTTTTTT
cdr3_aa: CASSRTGEATNEKLFF

d_call: .
j_call: TRBJ2-2
v_call: TRBV2
clone_size: .
cdr3_nt: TGTGCCAGCAGCCCCTGGGGGACCGGGGAGCTGTTTTTT
cdr3_aa: CASSPWGTGELFF

d_call: .
j_call: TRBJ1-2
v_call: TRBV4-1
clone_size: .
cdr3_nt: TGCGCCAGCAGCCAAGACCCGACAGGAAACTATGGCTACACCTTC
cdr3_aa: CASSQDPTGNYGYTF

d_call: .
j_call: TRBJ2-3
v_call: TRBV7-2
clone_size: .
cdr3_nt: TGTGCCAGCAGCTTCCCCGTCAACCCAGGCACAGATACGCAGTATTTT
cdr3_aa: CASSFPVNPGTDTQYF

d_call: .
j_call: TRBJ1-5
v_call: TRBV25-1
clone_size: few
cdr3_nt: TGTGCCAGCTCCCAGGGATGGGGGAGCAATCAGCCCCAGCATTTT
cdr3_aa: CASSQGWGSNQPQHF

d_call: .
j_call: TRBJ1-5
v_call: TRBV2
clone_size: .
cdr3_nt: TGTGCCAGCAGGGGGCGCAGCAATCAGCCCCAGCATTTT
cdr3_aa: CASRGRSNQPQHF

d_call: .
j_call: TRBJ1-4
v_call: TRBV9
clone_size: once
cdr3_nt: TGTGCCAGCAGCGTAGGGGCAGGGGCAGGTGAAAAACTGTTTTTT
cdr3_aa: CASSVGAGAGEKLFF

d_call: .
j_call: TRBJ1-5
v_call: TRBV4-2
clone_size: .
cdr3_nt: TGTGCCAGCAGCCAAGATGGCACTTATAGCAATCAGCCCCAGCATTTT
cdr3_aa: CASSQDGTYSNQPQHF

d_call: .
j_call: TRBJ2-1
v_call: TRBV7-2
clone_size: .
cdr3_nt: TGTGCCAGCAGCCTAACCACAGGGAACCATGAGCAGTTCTTC
cdr3_aa: CASSLTTGNHEQFF

d_call: .
j_call: TRBJ2-1
v_call: TRBV30
clone_size: few
cdr3_nt: TGTGCCTGGAGTGTGAGGGGGAGGGTCGACAATGAGCAGTTCTTC
cdr3_aa: CAWSVRGRVDNEQFF

d_call: .
j_call: TRBJ2-2
v_call: TRBV2
clone_size: once
cdr3_nt: TGTGCCAGCCAAACCCAGGAAACCGGGGAGCTGTTTTTT
cdr3_aa: CASQTQETGELFF

d_call: TRBD1
j_call: TRBJ2-1
v_call: TRBV10-2
clone_size: .
cdr3_nt: TGCGCCAGCAGTACAGGGGTCAATGAGCAGTTCTTC
cdr3_aa: CASSTGVNEQFF

d_call: .
j_call: TRBJ2-3
v_call: TRBV15
clone_size: .
cdr3_nt: TGTGCCACCAGCAGAGGACAGGCTAGCACAGATACGCAGTATTTT
cdr3_aa: CATSRGQASTDTQYF

d_call: .
j_call: TRBJ1-2
v_call: TRBV4-1
clone_size: .
cdr3_nt: TGCGCCAGCAGCCACCCACCCGGGACGACGAACTATGGCTACACCTTC
cdr3_aa: CASSHPPGTTNYGYTF

d_call: .
j_call: TRBJ2-3
v_call: TRBV5-1
clone_size: once
cdr3_nt: TGCGCCAGCAGCCCGGGGGACAGCTTCACAGATACGCAGTATTTT
cdr3_aa: CASSPGDSFTDTQYF

d_call: TRBD1
j_call: TRBJ1-6
v_call: TRBV30
clone_size: .
cdr3_nt: TGTGCCTGGAGTGTAGGCAGGGGGTTCGTTTCACCCCTCCACTTT
cdr3_aa: CAWSVGRGFVSPLHF